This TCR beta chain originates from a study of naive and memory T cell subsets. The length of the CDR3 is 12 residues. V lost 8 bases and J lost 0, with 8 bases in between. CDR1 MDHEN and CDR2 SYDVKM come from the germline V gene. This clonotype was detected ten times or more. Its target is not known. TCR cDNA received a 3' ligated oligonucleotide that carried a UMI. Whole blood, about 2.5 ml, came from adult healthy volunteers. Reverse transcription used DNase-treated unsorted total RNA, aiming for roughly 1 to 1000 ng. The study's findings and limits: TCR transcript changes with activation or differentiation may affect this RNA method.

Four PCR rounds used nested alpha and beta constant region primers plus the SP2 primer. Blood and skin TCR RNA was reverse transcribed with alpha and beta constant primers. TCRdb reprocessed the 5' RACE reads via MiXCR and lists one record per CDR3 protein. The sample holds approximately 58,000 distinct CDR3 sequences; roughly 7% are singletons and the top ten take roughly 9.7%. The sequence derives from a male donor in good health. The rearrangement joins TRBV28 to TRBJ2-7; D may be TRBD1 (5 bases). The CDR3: CASRTNSYEQYF. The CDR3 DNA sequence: TGTGCCAGCCGGACAAACTCCTACGAGCAGTACTTC.